These 31 T cell receptor beta chains originate from one sample sequenced in a study of HIV-infected children after antiretroviral therapy interruption. Regarding treatment: PENTA 11 planned treatment interruption arm or continuous ART arm. Unique molecular identifiers were included in an RNA-based 3' RACE TCR library. TCRdb reprocessed the 3' RACE reads via MiXCR and lists one record per CDR3 protein. The table shows approximately 96,000 distinct CDR3 sequences, with 6.9% occurring only once. Sample: CD45RA+ CD4+ T cells from PBMCs, pooled from several time points, taken from a donor given antiretroviral therapy, either interrupted or continuous. Subset described: naive CD4+ CD45RA+ CD45RO- T cells. The receptors originated from a pool of human donors with HIV.

This clonotype was observed at least ten times. The V gene is TRBV5-4, the J gene TRBJ1-1; D gene ambiguous. Trimming shortened V by 4 bases and J by 1 base, and 14 bases separated the two germline ends. Germline V gene lookup returns CDR1 SGHNT and CDR2 YYREEE (reference sequence). The CDR3 length is 15 residues. The CDR3 region has the DNA TGTGCCAGCAGCCGACCCCCACCGAGGAACACTGAAGCTTTCTTT. Its protein product is CASSRPPPRNTEAFF.

This clonotype was observed a handful of times. The V gene is TRBV5-8, the J gene TRBJ1-5, with 8 bases that match TRBD1. This CDR3 comprises 17 residues. The trim removed 5 bases at V and 1 base at J, leaving 11 bases unmatched. Germline CDR1 SGHTS, CDR2 YDEGEE. CDR3 DNA sequence: TGTGCCAGCAGTCAATTCCACGGACAGGGAAGCAATCAGCCCCAGCATTTT. It encodes CASSQFHGQGSNQPQHF. Filled out from reference TRBV5-8 and TRBJ1-5, the complete variable domain reads EAGVTQSPTHLIKTRGQQATLRCSPISGHTSVYWYQQALGLGLQFLLWYDEGEERNRGNFPPRFSGRQFPNYSSELNVNALELEDSALYLCASSQFHGQGSNQPQHFGDGTRLSIL.

In this sample, this clonotype turned up once. The chain recombines TRBV3-1 with TRBJ1-6; no definite D call. Germline CDR1 reads LGHDT; CDR2 reads YNNKEL (reference sequence). The ends were cut back, 3 bases at V and 10 bases at J, with 16 bases in the middle. The CDR3 contains 15 residues. CDR3 residues: CASSQGRSLRSPLHF. DNA for the CDR3: TGTGCCAGCAGCCAGGGTAGGAGCCTGCGGTCACCCCTCCACTTT.

This clonotype was found a few times. The genes are TRBV7-3 and TRBJ2-7; a weak D match, TRBD2 (6 bases). CDR3 length equals 16 residues. Germline V lookup: CDR1 SGHTA, CDR2 FQGTGA. V was shortened by 0 bases and J by 0 bases, with 12 bases between the two germline ends. DNA of the CDR3: TGTGCCAGCAGCTTAACGGGAAGGCGGGGCTCCTACGAGCAGTACTTC. As protein: CASSLTGRRGSYEQYF.

This clonotype was recorded at least ten times. The rearrangement links TRBV19 to TRBJ2-7, with D maybe TRBD2 (6 bases). The germline V and J ends were trimmed by 3 bases and 5 bases, with 14 bases remaining between them. The germline V gene has CDR1 LNHDA and CDR2 SQIVND (reference sequence). This CDR3 has 14 residues. DNA for the CDR3: TGTGCCAGTAGTATGGTCGGGGGTTTCGACGAGCAGTACTTC. This translates into CASSMVGGFDEQYF.

Many counts were recorded for this clonotype. The chain uses TRBV2 and TRBJ2-1; 9 nucleotides agree with TRBD2. This CDR3 has 16 residues. V lost 3 bases and J lost 2; bases outside the gene matches: 5. Looked up from germline, CDR1 is SNHLY and CDR2 is FYNNEI. The CDR3: CASSEAGGPPYNEQFF. The CDR3 DNA follows: TGTGCCAGCAGTGAGGCGGGAGGGCCTCCCTACAATGAGCAGTTCTTC.

This clonotype appeared many times. Here the CDR3 DNA reads TGCAGTGCTAGAGATGAGGGGGAGCGGGGGGGGTACAATGAGCAGTTCTTC. This codes for CSARDEGERGGYNEQFF. The rearrangement joins TRBV20-1 to TRBJ2-1; 10 nucleotides line up with TRBD2. Looked up from germline, CDR1 is DFQATT and CDR2 is SNEGSKA (reference sequence). The CDR3 consists of 17 residues. Trimming took 0 bases from V and 4 from J; bases not matched to a gene: 9.

There are many counts of this clonotype. The rearrangement joins TRBV7-8 to TRBJ1-4; 8 positions match TRBD1. Germline V gene data show CDR1 as SGHVS and CDR2 as FQNEAQ. Unmatched junction bases numbered 8, after V lost 5 bases and J lost 3 bases. This CDR3 has 16 residues. The DNA of the CDR3 is TGTGCCAGCAGCCCGATCCGGGACAGGCCTAATGAAAAACTGTTTTTT. As protein: CASSPIRDRPNEKLFF.

This clonotype was seen ten or more times. The chain joins TRBV5-1 to TRBJ2-4, with D uncertain. V lost 0 bases and J 6 bases, leaving 4 bases between the germline ends. Germline assignment: CDR1 SGHRS and CDR2 YFSETQ. This CDR3 comprises 12 residues. Here the CDR3 DNA reads TGCGCCAGCAGCTTGGAGGGAAACATTCAGTACTTC. This encodes CASSLEGNIQYF. Together with reference TRBV5-1 and TRBJ2-4, the CDR3 gives the full variable domain: KAGVTQTPRYLIKTRGQQVTLSCSPISGHRSVSWYQQTPGQGLQFLFEYFSETQRNKGNFPGRFSGRQFSNSRSEMNVSTLELGDSALYLCASSLEGNIQYFGAGTRLSVL.

The CDR3 DNA is TGTGCCACACTATTGGACAGGGGTAGCAATCAGCCCCAGCATTTT. Translation: CATLLDRGSNQPQHF. J is TRBJ1-5 and V is TRBV2; 9 nucleotides align to TRBD1. CDR3 size: 15 residues. The trim removed 10 bases at V and 0 bases at J, leaving 7 bases unmatched. In germline, CDR1 is SNHLY, CDR2 FYNNEI.

This clonotype was observed at least ten times. V gene TRBV5-1 combines with J gene TRBJ1-1; tentative D call: TRBD1 (5 bases). CDR3 length equals 15 residues. Germline assignment: CDR1 SGHRS and CDR2 YFSETQ. Trimming took 2 bases from V and 4 from J, leaving 15 bases between them. The CDR3 bases are TGCGCCAGCAGCTTCAGAGGGGCGCGGGGCACTGAAGCTTTCTTT. It specifies CASSFRGARGTEAFF. Full variable domain (outside the CDR3, taken from reference TRBV5-1 and TRBJ1-1): KAGVTQTPRYLIKTRGQQVTLSCSPISGHRSVSWYQQTPGQGLQFLFEYFSETQRNKGNFPGRFSGRQFSNSRSEMNVSTLELGDSALYLCASSFRGARGTEAFFGQGTRLTVV.

With respect to this clonotype: With a much larger clone just one base away, this may be a read error. V usage is TRBV15 and J usage is TRBJ2-5; 9 bases are shared with TRBD1. Looked up from germline, CDR1 is LNHNV and CDR2 is YYDKDF (reference sequence). The CDR3 has 13 amino acids. The CDR3 loop reads CVTSRQGEETQYF. In DNA, the CDR3 is TGTGTCACCAGCAGACAGGGGGAAGAGACCCAGTACTTC.

In this sample, this clonotype turned up many times. V usage is TRBV3-1 and J usage is TRBJ1-1, with a tentative D call TRBD1 (6 bases). The length of the CDR3 is 16 residues. Per germline, CDR1 LGHDT and CDR2 YNNKEL (reference sequence). The V and J ends lost 1 base and 4 bases respectively, with 16 bases between them. The CDR3 loop is CASSQGGGGARTEAFF. The CDR3 DNA reads TGTGCCAGCAGCCAAGGTGGGGGGGGGGCGCGCACTGAAGCTTTCTTT.

The V call is TRBV7-9, the J call TRBJ1-5; 7 bases line up with TRBD1. The V gene's germline CDR1 is SEHNR and CDR2 FQNEAQ (reference sequence). J was trimmed by 1 base and V by 1 base; bases with no gene match: 4. The CDR3 has 16 residues. In DNA form, the CDR3 reads TGTGCCAGCAGCTTAGGTACAGGGGTGAGCAATCAGCCCCAGCATTTT. As protein: CASSLGTGVSNQPQHF.

This clonotype has a count of ten or more. The rearrangement links TRBV20-1 to TRBJ2-7; D is uncertain. Germline CDR1 reads DFQATT; CDR2 reads SNEGSKA (reference sequence). V was cut by 4 bases and J by 0 bases, with 10 bases left in between. This CDR3 is 13 amino acids long. Here the CDR3 reads CSAIPGNSYEQYF. CDR3 in DNA: TGCAGTGCTATACCCGGAAACTCCTACGAGCAGTACTTC.

This clonotype came up a few times. The J gene is TRBJ2-7, the V gene TRBV5-1; 8 bases are shared with TRBD1. Trimming cost V 4 bases and J 9 bases; bases outside gene matches: 15. This CDR3 region has 15 residues. Germline CDR1 and CDR2: SGHRS and YFSETQ. CDR3 sequence reads: CASSAGQGSVPGQYF. The CDR3 DNA reads as TGCGCCAGCAGCGCCGGACAGGGCAGCGTGCCAGGGCAGTACTTC.

The chain has TRBV12-3 or TRBV12-4 and TRBJ2-2; D remains unclear. V lost 2 bases to trimming and J lost 3 bases, with 7 bases between them. The CDR3 covers 14 residues. The CDR3 loop is CASSLLRYTGELFF. In DNA, the CDR3 is TGTGCCAGCAGTTTACTGCGGTACACCGGGGAGCTGTTTTTT.

The chain recombines TRBV14 with TRBJ2-7; D is perhaps TRBD1 (6 bases). Deletions cut 4 bases from V and 2 bases from J, with 15 bases between. The germline gives CDR1 SGHDN, CDR2 FVKESK. The CDR3 covers 15 residues. CDR3 sequence: CASSRRSTGPYEQYF. The CDR3, as DNA: TGTGCCAGCAGCCGCCGATCGACAGGTCCCTACGAGCAGTACTTC.

This clonotype was picked up many times. The chain links TRBV30 to TRBJ1-1; D gene ambiguous. V was pared by 4 bases and J by 5 bases, with 8 bases between. CDR3 length: 11 residues. Germline CDR1 reads GTSNPN; CDR2 reads SVGIG (reference sequence). CDR3 sequence (DNA): TGTGCCTGGACCGAGGTTACTGAAGCTTTCTTT. Encoded protein: CAWTEVTEAFF.

In this sample, this clonotype turned up many times. V usage is TRBV20-1 and J usage is TRBJ2-1, with 9 bases fitting TRBD2. Looked up from germline, CDR1 is DFQATT and CDR2 is SNEGSKA (reference sequence). V dropped 5 bases and J dropped 8; count of bases not matched to a gene: 10. This CDR3 contains 14 residues. CDR3 sequence reads: CSAFTRGRADEQFF. The DNA for the CDR3 is TGCAGTGCTTTTACTCGCGGGAGGGCTGATGAGCAGTTCTTC.

This clonotype was picked up many times. This chain links TRBV24-1 with TRBJ2-2, with D tentatively TRBD1 or TRBD2 (7 bases each). The V gene's germline CDR1 is KGHDR and CDR2 SFDVKD. V was pared by 9 bases and J by 6 bases, with 13 bases between. The CDR3 spans 13 residues. The CDR3 region is CATSGGEAGELFF. Written as DNA, the CDR3 is TGTGCCACCTCAGGGGGGGAGGCCGGGGAGCTGTTTTTT.

Concerning this clonotype itself: One junction end disagrees with the germline gene, perhaps due to a read error. The rearrangement links TRBV12-3 or TRBV12-4 to TRBJ2-4; the match to TRBD1 covers 11 bases. The length of the CDR3 is 14 residues. CDR3 sequence (DNA): TGTGCCAGCAGGGACAGGGGGCGGCAAAACACCTTGTACTTT. This codes for CASRDRGRQNTLYF.

The chain carries TRBV12-5 and TRBJ2-5; D gene uncertain. Germline V gene lookup returns CDR1 LGHNT and CDR2 FRNRAP. Trimming took 5 bases from V and 10 from J, leaving 11 bases between them. There are 11 residues in the CDR3. CDR3 DNA: TGTGCTAGTGGTCCCTCTGGGGACCAGTACTTC. Residues: CASGPSGDQYF. Full variable domain (remainder filled in from reference TRBV12-5 and TRBJ2-5): DARVTQTPRHKVTEMGQEVTMRCQPILGHNTVFWYRQTMMQGLELLAYFRNRAPLDDSGMPKDRFSAEMPDATLATLKIQPSEPRDSAVYFCASGPSGDQYFGPGTRLLVL.

At least ten counts were recorded for this clonotype. The J gene is TRBJ2-7, the V gene TRBV14; unclear D gene. CDR3 length: 16 amino acids. Germline values: CDR1 SGHDN, CDR2 FVKESK. V shed 0 bases and J shed 5 bases, with 17 bases lying between them. The CDR3 loop is CASSQDGRPKLDEQYF. CDR3 DNA sequence: TGTGCCAGCAGCCAAGATGGGCGGCCGAAGCTGGACGAGCAGTACTTC.

There are many counts of this clonotype. The chain joins TRBV20-1 to TRBJ1-1, with unresolved D. There are 19 residues in the CDR3. The germline gives CDR1 DFQATT, CDR2 SNEGSKA (reference sequence). V was pared by 1 base and J by 1 base, with 25 bases between. This CDR3 reads CSARVKLRNYSWANTEAFF. CDR3 nucleotide sequence: TGCAGTGCTAGAGTGAAGTTAAGGAACTACTCATGGGCGAACACTGAAGCTTTCTTT.

The sample holds many counts of this clonotype. V usage is TRBV29-1 and J usage is TRBJ2-1; the match to TRBD2 covers 14 bases. CDR1 and CDR2 from the germline V gene are SQVTM and ANQGSEA. After removal of 2 bases from V and 4 bases from J, the junction contained 1 base not matched to a gene. The CDR3 contains 15 residues. The CDR3: CSVERLAGGYNEQFF. The CDR3 DNA is TGCAGCGTTGAACGACTAGCGGGGGGGTACAATGAGCAGTTCTTC.

This clonotype occurred many times. The rearrangement uses TRBV28 and TRBJ1-5; perhaps TRBD1 as D (5 bases). This CDR3 region has 13 residues. The germline V gene has CDR1 MDHEN and CDR2 SYDVKM. V lost 6 bases and J lost 4, with 10 bases in between. The CDR3 loop is CASSREGNQPQHF. The CDR3 DNA is TGTGCCAGCAGCCGAGAGGGGAATCAGCCCCAGCATTTT.

The table lists this clonotype with many counts. The chain uses TRBV19 and TRBJ2-3; D is ambiguous. Germline V gene lookup returns CDR1 LNHDA and CDR2 SQIVND (reference sequence). The CDR3 covers 14 residues. Trimming removed 5 bases from V and 5 bases from J, with 14 bases in between. The CDR3 reads CASSRASWGDTQYF. CDR3 nucleotides: TGTGCCAGTAGTCGAGCCAGCTGGGGAGATACGCAGTATTTT.

This clonotype was counted many times. This chain joins TRBV30 and TRBJ2-7, with 8 bases matching TRBD1. Per the germline V gene, CDR1 is GTSNPN and CDR2 is SVGIG (reference sequence). Trimming at V came to 0 bases and at J to 2 bases, leaving 12 bases not matched to a gene. The CDR3 is made up of 17 amino acids. The CDR3 nucleotides read TGTGCCTGGAGTGTCATCCGACTGACAGGGGTCCCCTACGAGCAGTACTTC. Encoded protein: CAWSVIRLTGVPYEQYF. The full variable domain, in which reference TRBV30 and TRBJ2-7 provide the parts outside the CDR3, is SQTIHQWPATLVQPVGSPLSLECTVEGTSNPNLYWYRQAAGRGLQLLFYSVGIGQISSEVPQNLSASRPQDRQFILSSKKLLLSDSGFYLCAWSVIRLTGVPYEQYFGPGTRLTVT.

This clonotype occurred many times. V usage is TRBV15 and J usage is TRBJ2-3; possible D gene TRBD1, 6 bases. The V and J ends lost 6 bases and 2 bases respectively, with 15 bases between them. This CDR3 is 15 amino acids long. Germline assignment: CDR1 LNHNV and CDR2 YYDKDF (reference sequence). The CDR3 coding sequence is TGTGCCACCAGTGTTCAGGGGTCTGCCACAGATACGCAGTATTTT. It is translated as CATSVQGSATDTQYF.

This clonotype was picked up a small number of times. The chain links TRBV6-5 to TRBJ2-2; D not certain. This CDR3 spans 12 amino acids. In germline, CDR1 is MNHEY, CDR2 SVGAGI. The germline V and J ends were trimmed by 6 bases and 3 bases, with 5 bases remaining between them. CDR3: CASRADTGELFF. The CDR3 DNA reads as TGTGCCAGCAGGGCGGACACCGGGGAGCTGTTTTTT.